This note documents a single T cell receptor beta chain sequence. In the study's own analysis: Amplification of reference gene primers was used by the study to estimate nucleated cell counts. The protocol was immunoSEQ multiplex PCR, while the TCRdb copy is restricted to in-frame clones and leaves out a portion. The DNA gave D and trimming, while V, J and clone size come from that table. The sample gives roughly 250,000 clones, 80% to 90% of which show up once; under 2.5% is in the top ten. The data derive from a study of blood T cell repertoires in COVID-19. Study in general: Acute-phase and convalescent COVID-19 samples originated in the United States, Italy and Spain.

Germline CDR1 LGHNA, CDR2 YNFKEQ. The CDR3 covers 18 residues. Trimming left V 0 bases short and J 7 bases short, with 22 bases between. The receptor was isolated from a woman in her forties or fifties who had recovered from COVID-19. The V gene is TRBV4-2, the J gene TRBJ1-5; D possibly corresponds to TRBD1 (5 bases). The sequenced sample was PBMCs or T cells enriched from blood (not recorded which). In nucleotides, the CDR3 is TGTGCCAGCAGCCAAGATCCTGGGGCGCTCCGGCTCGGACAGCCCCAGCATTTT. It specifies CASSQDPGALRLGQPQHF.